The 29 T cell receptor beta chains below were found in one sample sequenced in a study of T cell responses to AZD1222 COVID-19 vaccine. Profiled with immunoSEQ multiplex PCR; TCRdb holds only in-frame clones, not every one. Among 150,000 to 200,000 clones listed, around 94% were seen once. The specimen comprised peripheral blood, sampled on day 0 of AZD1222 vaccination. The source is an adult in good health.

This clone is a singleton in its sample. This chain connects TRBV4-1 to TRBJ2-1, with 8 bases fitting TRBD2. The germline gives CDR1 MGHRA, CDR2 YSYEKL. V lost 4 bases and J lost 4; bases outside the gene matches: 9. This CDR3 contains 16 residues. CDR3 coding DNA: TGCGCCAGCAGCCTCTTCCCAGCGGGGGCATACAATGAGCAGTTCTTC. Translating it yields CASSLFPAGAYNEQFF.

V gene TRBV21-1 combines with J gene TRBJ2-2; no check of the table's D call, TRBD2, against the DNA was made. TRBV21-1 is a pseudogene. The CDR3 consists of 12 residues. In nucleotides, the CDR3 is TGTGCCGGTGGGGGGGGCACCGGGGAGCTGTTTTTT. Protein: CAGGGGTGELFF.

This clone has a single count. V is TRBV12-3 or TRBV12-4 and J is TRBJ1-5; D gene uncertain. The germline V and J ends were trimmed by 1 base and 3 bases, with 4 bases remaining between them. CDR3 length equals 13 residues. CDR3 nucleotides: TGTGCCAGCAGTTTAGACACCAATCAGCCCCAGCATTTT. The encoded protein is CASSLDTNQPQHF.

The chain links TRBV6-2 or TRBV6-3 to TRBJ1-2; D remains unclear. CDR1 MNHEY and CDR2 SVGEGT come from the germline V gene. The CDR3 has 12 amino acids. V was shortened by 6 bases and J by 2 bases, with 7 bases between the two germline ends. CDR3 in amino acids: CASSLPNYGYTF. The DNA for the CDR3 is TGTGCCAGCAGCCTCCCCAACTATGGCTACACCTTC.

The chain recombines TRBV9 with TRBJ2-1; 11 bases are shared with TRBD2. Per the germline V gene, CDR1 is SGDLS and CDR2 is YYNGEE. The CDR3 sequence is 15 residues long. V lost 3 bases, J lost 6 bases, and 5 bases stayed unmatched. The CDR3 nucleotides read TGTGCCAGCAGCGCCGTAGCGGGGGGGACCAATGAGCAGTTCTTC. The encoded protein is CASSAVAGGTNEQFF.

The chain employs TRBV27 and TRBJ1-5; 11 bases line up with TRBD1. The CDR3 runs 16 residues. Germline V CDR1 and CDR2: MNHEY, SMNVEV (reference sequence). The V segment lost 7 bases and the J segment 0 bases; nucleotides outside the gene matches: 5. The CDR3 coding sequence is TGTGCCAGCAAGGACAGGGGGCTAGGTAGCAATCAGCCCCAGCATTTT. The encoded protein is CASKDRGLGSNQPQHF.

The chain combines TRBV3-1 (or the pseudogene TRBV3-2) with TRBJ2-3; D possibly corresponds to TRBD2 (7 bases). The length of the CDR3 is 19 residues. Trimming removed 1 base from V and 1 base from J, with 21 bases in between. Germline assignment: CDR1 LGHDT and CDR2 YNNKEL (reference sequence). CDR3 sequence (DNA): TGTGCCAGCAGCCAAGTATCGGGGGGCCACCCCAAATGCACAGATACGCAGTATTTT. Protein product: CASSQVSGGHPKCTDTQYF.

V usage is TRBV28 and J usage is TRBJ2-3; D unclear. Trimming stripped 4 bases from V and 7 bases from J, with 15 bases between. From germline, CDR1 is MDHEN and CDR2 SYDVKM. The CDR3 runs to 14 residues. CDR3 residues: CASSSLGPKNTQYF. CDR3 DNA: TGTGCCAGCAGTTCCTTGGGCCCCAAGAATACGCAGTATTTT.

The chain is built from TRBV5-6 and TRBJ1-6; possibly TRBD1 for D (5 bases). The CDR3 runs 13 residues. V was pared by 4 bases and J by 8 bases, with 10 bases between. Germline V gives CDR1 SGHDT, CDR2 YYEEEE. As DNA, the CDR3 is TGTGCCAGCAGCCCCGGGGGGGATTCACCCCTCCACTTT. Translated: CASSPGGDSPLHF.

This chain connects TRBV5-6 to TRBJ1-2; maybe TRBD1 (5 bases). The V gene lost 1 base and the J gene lost 4 bases, with 17 bases spanning the gap. Per the germline V gene, CDR1 is SGHDT and CDR2 is YYEEEE. The CDR3 has 16 residues. CDR3 amino acids: CASSLWGRYQGYGYTF. The CDR3 region has the DNA TGTGCCAGCAGCTTGTGGGGACGGTACCAAGGCTATGGCTACACCTTC. Combining the CDR3 with reference TRBV5-6 and TRBJ1-2 gives the whole variable domain DAGVTQSPTHLIKTRGQQVTLRCSPKSGHDTVSWYQQALGQGPQFIFQYYEEEERQRGNFPDRFSGHQFPNYSSELNVNALLLGDSALYLCASSLWGRYQGYGYTFGSGTRLTVV.

This clone was seen once. The CDR3 region is CASSDQGQGNGYTF. The DNA of the CDR3 is TGTGCCAGTAGTGACCAGGGACAGGGAAATGGCTACACCTTC. The rearrangement links TRBV19 to TRBJ1-2, with TRBD1 identical over 9 bases. Germline CDR1 LNHDA, CDR2 SQIVND (reference sequence). V was clipped by 5 bases and J by 6 bases; unmatched bases: 7. This CDR3 spans 14 amino acids.

The chain uses TRBV10-2 and TRBJ2-5, with TRBD2 matching over 8 bases. CDR3 length: 17 amino acids. Germline CDR1 and CDR2: WSHSY and SAAADI. V trimming: 6 bases; J trimming: 0 bases; junction bases outside the gene matches: 12. The CDR3 sequence is CASSFPRASGYQETQYF. The CDR3, as DNA: TGCGCCAGCAGCTTCCCAAGAGCTAGCGGGTACCAAGAGACCCAGTACTTC.

The chain recombines TRBV5-6 with TRBJ2-2; D is tentatively TRBD1 or TRBD2 (6 bases each). The germline CDR1 and CDR2 sequences are SGHDT and YYEEEE. Trimming removed 4 bases at V and 4 bases at J, with 20 bases between. The CDR3 spans 17 residues. The CDR3 DNA follows: TGTGCCAGCAGCCTGGAACCGGGGGCCTCGGTCACCGGGGAGCTGTTTTTT. Amino acid sequence: CASSLEPGASVTGELFF.

The chain employs TRBV6-4 and TRBJ2-1, with 8 bases matching TRBD2. Germline V gene lookup returns CDR1 MRHNA and CDR2 SNTAGT. Unmatched junction bases numbered 16, after V lost 8 bases and J lost 10 bases. CDR3 length: 15 residues. The chain's CDR3 is CASSPQREKVREQFF. In DNA form, the CDR3 reads TGTGCCAGCTCCCCCCAGCGGGAGAAAGTACGGGAGCAGTTCTTC.

The chain uses TRBV29-1 and TRBJ2-5, with 8 bases that match TRBD1. V shed 0 bases and J 2 bases; nucleotides not matched to a gene: 8. The CDR3 contains 16 residues. Germline-derived CDR1 and CDR2 are SQVTM and ANQGSEA. This CDR3 reads CSVEDLADRVQETQYF. The DNA for the CDR3 is TGCAGCGTTGAAGATCTTGCGGACAGGGTACAAGAGACCCAGTACTTC.

This sequence joins TRBV5-1 and TRBJ1-1, with 10 bases aligning to TRBD1. The CDR3 runs to 18 residues. The J segment lost 4 bases and the V segment lost 0 bases, leaving 12 bases of the junction unmatched. Germline V lookup: CDR1 SGHRS, CDR2 YFSETQ. In nucleotides, the CDR3 is TGCGCCAGCAGCTTGGTGGGACAGGGGCCCCGATTGGGCACTGAAGCTTTCTTT. Translated: CASSLVGQGPRLGTEAFF.

The rearrangement joins TRBV18 to TRBJ2-2; weak D call: TRBD1 (6 bases). Germline values: CDR1 KGHSH, CDR2 LQKENI. The CDR3 is 14 amino acids. Trimming took 7 bases from V and 0 from J, leaving 9 bases between them. The CDR3 sequence is CASLQGPNTGELFF. CDR3 in DNA: TGTGCCAGCTTACAGGGCCCGAACACCGGGGAGCTGTTTTTT.

This chain uses TRBV7-9 with TRBJ1-2; D call uncertain. The CDR3 spans 13 residues. Per the germline V gene, CDR1 is SEHNR and CDR2 is FQNEAQ (reference sequence). Trimming stripped 1 base from V and 6 bases from J, with 9 bases between. The CDR3 bases are TGTGCCAGCAGCTTAGGGCAGTCTGATGGCTACACCTTC. Encoded protein: CASSLGQSDGYTF.

The V call is TRBV6-1, the J call TRBJ2-3; D call uncertain. The CDR3 runs to 13 residues. CDR1 MNHNS and CDR2 SASEGT come from the germline V gene. V dropped 3 bases and J dropped 10 bases, with 14 bases sitting between them. CDR3 nucleotides: TGTGCCAGCAGTGACCCCCTTGTGGGGTCGCAGTATTTT. It codes for CASSDPLVGSQYF.

This chain connects TRBV19 to TRBJ1-2; D is perhaps TRBD1 (5 bases). V shed 5 bases and J shed 0 bases, with 13 bases lying between them. This CDR3 is built from 15 residues. Germline loops: CDR1 LNHDA, CDR2 SQIVND (reference sequence). In DNA, the CDR3 is TGTGCCAGTAGTGTTTTGGGGGGAACTAACTATGGCTACACCTTC. Residues: CASSVLGGTNYGYTF.

This rearrangement joins TRBV19 to TRBJ2-3; maybe TRBD2 (6 bases). CDR3 size: 15 residues. The V gene lost 3 bases and the J gene lost 5 bases, with 15 bases spanning the gap. CDR1 LNHDA and CDR2 SQIVND come from the germline V gene (reference sequence). The chain's CDR3 is CASSIGLTGVDTQYF. The CDR3 coding sequence is TGTGCCAGTAGTATCGGACTAACGGGAGTAGATACGCAGTATTTT.

This clone has just a few counts. The rearrangement joins TRBV19 to TRBJ1-2, with unresolved D. The germline CDR1 and CDR2 sequences are LNHDA and SQIVND (reference sequence). CDR3 length: 13 amino acids. The germline V and J ends were trimmed by 5 bases and 8 bases, with 15 bases remaining between them. CDR3 amino acids: CASSQNGKEGYTF. The CDR3 coding sequence is TGTGCCAGTAGTCAAAACGGGAAGGAGGGCTACACCTTC.

This clone was counted a single time. The V gene is TRBV6-5, the J gene TRBJ1-1; TRBD1 might be the D (6 bases). This CDR3 is 14 amino acids long. V was cut by 6 bases and J by 2 bases, with 13 bases left in between. Germline values: CDR1 MNHEY, CDR2 SVGAGI. The CDR3 region has the DNA TGTGCCAGCAGCGCGGGACACTTAAACACTGAAGCTTTCTTT. Its translation is CASSAGHLNTEAFF.

The chain joins TRBV11-2 to TRBJ1-2; D unresolved. The V gene's germline CDR1 is SGHAT and CDR2 FQNNGV. The CDR3 has 13 residues. V was pared by 4 bases and J by 8 bases, with 14 bases between. DNA for the CDR3: TGTGCCAGCAGCTCGTCTCAGGCCCGGGGCTACACCTTC. Protein sequence: CASSSSQARGYTF. The full variable domain, completed using reference TRBV11-2 and TRBJ1-2, is EAGVAQSPRYKIIEKRQSVAFWCNPISGHATLYWYQQILGQGPKLLIQFQNNGVVDDSQLPKDRFSAERLKGVDSTLKIQPAKLEDSAVYLCASSSSQARGYTFGSGTRLTVV.

The rearrangement links TRBV19 to TRBJ2-1; D unclear. The length of the CDR3 is 15 residues. V lost 0 bases to trimming and J lost 7 bases, with 13 bases between them. Germline CDR1 is LNHDA and CDR2 is SQIVND (reference sequence). CDR3 DNA: TGTGCCAGTAGTATAGAGCCAAATAGCAGAAATGAGCAGTTCTTC. This codes for CASSIEPNSRNEQFF.

The count of this clone is one. This chain uses TRBV3-1 (or the pseudogene TRBV3-2) with TRBJ2-7, with TRBD2 matching 9 bases. Germline CDR1 is LGHDT and CDR2 is YNNKEL (reference sequence). V lost 4 bases, J lost 4 bases, and 2 bases stayed unmatched. There are 13 residues in the CDR3. CDR3 sequence: CASSLGLAYEQYF. In nucleotides, the CDR3 is TGTGCCAGCAGCCTGGGACTAGCATACGAGCAGTACTTC.

The chain recombines TRBV27 with TRBJ2-3, with D possibly matching TRBD2 (6 bases). V was cut by 7 bases and J by 4 bases, with 21 bases left in between. This CDR3 is built from 16 residues. Germline-derived CDR1 and CDR2 are MNHEY and SMNVEV (reference sequence). The CDR3 region has the DNA TGTGCCAGCATTGCCAGAACCGGGGGTTTCGCAGATACGCAGTATTTT. Amino acid sequence: CASIARTGGFADTQYF.

The chain joins TRBV4-1 to TRBJ1-6, with no clear D. The V end lost 6 bases, the J end lost 13 bases, and 19 bases lay between the germline ends. CDR1 MGHRA and CDR2 YSYEKL come from the germline V gene. The CDR3 extends over 14 amino acids. CDR3 loop: CASRNVGSQWPLHF. CDR3 bases: TGCGCCAGCAGGAATGTCGGGTCGCAGTGGCCCCTCCACTTT.

The V call is TRBV4-3, the J call TRBJ2-1, with 11 bases identical to TRBD2. Germline assignment: CDR1 LGHNA and CDR2 YSLEER. The CDR3 contains 15 residues. Trimming at V came to 3 bases and at J to 9 bases, leaving 7 bases not matched to a gene. The CDR3 reads CASSQVAGGPVEQFF. CDR3 sequence (DNA): TGCGCCAGCAGCCAGGTAGCGGGGGGGCCAGTTGAGCAGTTCTTC.